The 30 T cell receptor beta chains reported below all come from one sample, sequenced in a study of blood T cells in healthy people across ages. A second PCR of 7 to 11 cycles used a sample-barcoded 5' primer and a J-beta primer mix. TCRdb used MiXCR to reprocess the 5' RACE reads, holding one entry per CDR3 protein. The sample yields approximately 360,000 distinct CDR3 sequences, about 49% seen once. The source material was blood. The receptor set was obtained from a man between 60 and 75 years old in good health.

The V gene is TRBV6-4, the J gene TRBJ2-3, with a tentative D call TRBD1 (5 bases). Trimming took off 0 bases at V and 4 bases at J, with 8 bases between the two ends. Looked up from germline, CDR1 is MRHNA and CDR2 is SNTAGT. CDR3 length: 14 amino acids. The CDR3 loop is CASSDSTASDTQYF. The CDR3 coding sequence is TGTGCCAGCAGTGACTCGACAGCATCAGATACGCAGTATTTT.

The chain employs TRBV18 and TRBJ2-5, with 11 bases aligning to TRBD1. The J call may be in error: the DNA end matches TRBJ2-7 better. Per germline, CDR1 KGHSH and CDR2 LQKENI. This CDR3 contains 16 residues. CDR3 in DNA: TGTGCCAGCTCACTCGGACAGGGGGCTATCTATTACGAGCAGTACTTC. This gives the protein CASSLGQGAIYYEQYF.

The chain links TRBV7-2 to TRBJ2-7; the match to TRBD1 covers 10 bases. V trimming: 2 bases; J trimming: 5 bases; junction bases outside the gene matches: 6. The CDR3 spans 15 residues. Germline assignment: CDR1 SGHTA and CDR2 FQGNSA. CDR3 residues: CASSLRGQGNHEQYF. CDR3 coding DNA: TGTGCCAGCAGCTTAAGGGGACAGGGGAACCACGAGCAGTACTTC.

In the case of this clonotype: A much larger clone lies one base from this, so it may be a read error. This rearrangement joins TRBV12-3 or TRBV12-4 to TRBJ2-3, with D possibly matching TRBD1 (5 bases). Deletions cut 6 bases from V and 3 bases from J, with 16 bases between. The CDR3 spans 15 residues. The CDR3 DNA follows: TGTGCCAGCAGGGGGAAGGGCAGGGTGACAGATACGCAGTATTTT. Translating it yields CASRGKGRVTDTQYF.

This chain links TRBV30 with TRBJ1-4; a weak D match, TRBD1 (5 bases). Looked up from germline, CDR1 is GTSNPN and CDR2 is SVGIG (reference sequence). V was pared by 4 bases and J by 7 bases, with 13 bases between. The CDR3 runs to 13 residues. CDR3 region: CAWTPQGFEKLFF. In DNA, the CDR3 is TGTGCCTGGACCCCCCAGGGATTTGAAAAACTGTTTTTT.

This rearrangement joins TRBV7-9 to TRBJ2-5, with D possibly called TRBD1 or TRBD2 (5 bases each). The CDR3 totals 14 residues. Germline CDR1 and CDR2: SEHNR and FQNEAQ (reference sequence). V was pared by 3 bases and J by 1 base, with 9 bases between. The DNA for the CDR3 is TGTGCCAGCAGCTTCGTAGGGACCCAAGAGACCCAGTACTTC. Translating gives CASSFVGTQETQYF.

The chain carries TRBV20-1 and TRBJ2-7; 10 positions agree with TRBD2. The CDR3 is 14 residues long. The ends lost 2 bases at V and 1 base at J; junction bases unmatched: 2. Germline V gene sequence: CDR1 DFQATT, CDR2 SNEGSKA (reference sequence). The chain's CDR3 is CSARKREGSYEQYF. Here the CDR3 DNA reads TGCAGTGCTAGAAAGCGGGAGGGTTCCTACGAGCAGTACTTC.

Many counts were recorded for this clonotype. The gene calls are TRBV29-1 and TRBJ2-1, with 7 bases lining up with TRBD1. This CDR3 contains 14 residues. V shed 0 bases and J 7 bases; nucleotides not matched to a gene: 6. Germline-derived CDR1 and CDR2 are SQVTM and ANQGSEA. As DNA, the CDR3 is TGCAGCGTTGAAGATCGGGACAGACCTAATGAGCAGTTCTTC. Its translation is CSVEDRDRPNEQFF.

This clonotype was detected a few times. V usage is TRBV12-3 or TRBV12-4 and J usage is TRBJ2-3; D gene uncertain. The CDR3 spans 13 residues. Trimming removed 5 bases at V and 5 bases at J, with 11 bases between. In nucleotides, the CDR3 is TGTGCCAGCAGTAGGGTTAGAGAAGATACGCAGTATTTT. As protein: CASSRVREDTQYF.

The chain employs TRBV9 and TRBJ2-6; D is ambiguous. Trimming removed 0 bases from V and 0 bases from J, with 4 bases in between. The CDR3 is 15 residues long. The germline gives CDR1 SGDLS, CDR2 YYNGEE. The CDR3 region has the DNA TGTGCCAGCAGCGTAGGGGGCTCTGGGGCCAACGTCCTGACTTTC. As protein: CASSVGGSGANVLTF.

Only a few counts were recorded for this clonotype. V usage is TRBV20-1 and J usage is TRBJ2-3; the match to TRBD2 covers 8 bases. This CDR3 region has 14 residues. Germline loops: CDR1 DFQATT, CDR2 SNEGSKA (reference sequence). The J segment lost 8 bases and the V segment lost 3 bases, leaving 10 bases of the junction unmatched. CDR3 region: CSASIRRGVGTQYF. For the CDR3, the DNA is TGCAGTGCTAGTATACGGCGGGGGGTGGGTACGCAGTATTTT.

V and J are TRBV7-2 and TRBJ2-1; perhaps TRBD2 as D (5 bases). The V and J ends lost 2 bases and 6 bases respectively, with 17 bases between them. This CDR3 region has 16 residues. The V gene's germline CDR1 is SGHTA and CDR2 FQGNSA. CDR3 in DNA: TGTGCCAGCAGCTTATTTGGGATCGGGGTTCGCAATGAGCAGTTCTTC. The encoded protein is CASSLFGIGVRNEQFF.

This clonotype was detected only a few times. J is TRBJ2-7 and V is TRBV19; 7 bases match TRBD1. V was clipped by 5 bases and J by 9 bases; unmatched bases: 13. This CDR3 spans 14 amino acids. Germline V CDR1 and CDR2: LNHDA, SQIVND (reference sequence). CDR3 in amino acids: CASSGRTGSSWQYF. CDR3 coding DNA: TGTGCCAGTAGTGGACGGACAGGATCAAGTTGGCAGTACTTC. Full variable domain (outside the CDR3, taken from reference TRBV19 and TRBJ2-7): DGGITQSPKYLFRKEGQNVTLSCEQNLNHDAMYWYRQDPGQGLRLIYYSQIVNDFQKGDIAEGYSVSREKKESFPLTVTSAQKNPTAFYLCASSGRTGSSWQYFGPGTRLTVT.

This chain connects TRBV5-1 to TRBJ2-7; TRBD2 matches 8 bases. Germline lookup yields CDR1 SGHRS and CDR2 YFSETQ. The V and J ends lost 4 bases and 0 bases, in that order; junction bases with no gene match: 9. CDR3 size: 16 residues. The CDR3 DNA is TGCGCCAGCAGCACCTTTGTTAGCGGGGACTCCTACGAGCAGTACTTC. Its protein product is CASSTFVSGDSYEQYF.

CDR3 loop: CAISESVQPYNEQFF. CDR3 sequence (DNA): TGTGCCATCAGTGAGAGCGTACAGCCATACAATGAGCAGTTCTTC. The V gene is TRBV10-3, the J gene TRBJ2-1; D is uncertain. Germline CDR1 reads ENHRY; CDR2 reads SYGVKD. The CDR3 totals 15 residues. Trimming stripped 2 bases from V and 4 bases from J, with 12 bases between.

This chain joins TRBV7-9 and TRBJ1-5, with 7 positions matching TRBD1. Germline V gene sequence: CDR1 SEHNR, CDR2 FQNEAQ (reference sequence). The CDR3 is 15 residues long. The V segment lost 5 bases and the J segment 5 bases; nucleotides outside the gene matches: 9. CDR3 sequence reads: CASSPPGGGDQPQHF. Written as DNA, the CDR3 is TGTGCCAGCAGCCCCCCGGGAGGGGGCGATCAGCCCCAGCATTTT.

The chain recombines TRBV28 with TRBJ2-7, with 7 nucleotides matching TRBD2. V gave up 3 bases and J gave up 0 bases; unmatched junction bases: 5. CDR1 is MDHEN, CDR2 SYDVKM, per germline. The CDR3 extends over 15 amino acids. CDR3 region: CASSFGGRDSYEQYF. The CDR3 nucleotides are TGTGCCAGCAGTTTCGGGGGGAGGGACTCCTACGAGCAGTACTTC.

The CDR3 nucleotides read TGCAGTGCTAGAGAGGGGGTGAGCTACAATGAGCAGTACTTC. This encodes CSAREGVSYNEQYF. The V and J genes are TRBV20-1 and TRBJ2-1, with D possibly being TRBD1 or TRBD2 (5 bases each). Near its end, the DNA agrees better with TRBJ2-7, so the J call may be wrong. Germline V gives CDR1 DFQATT, CDR2 SNEGSKA (reference sequence). This CDR3 comprises 14 residues.

The V and J genes are TRBV4-2 and TRBJ2-3; a possible D gene is TRBD1 (6 bases). The CDR3 runs 14 residues. Germline V gives CDR1 LGHNA, CDR2 YNFKEQ. V was pared by 4 bases and J by 2 bases, with 10 bases between. The CDR3 spells CASSPRTDTDTQYF. Written as DNA, the CDR3 is TGTGCCAGCAGCCCCCGGACAGACACAGATACGCAGTATTTT.

As concerns this clonotype: This may stem from a read error, because a much larger clone lies one nucleotide away. The rearrangement joins TRBV28 to TRBJ1-6; a weak D match, TRBD1 (6 bases). Looked up from germline, CDR1 is MDHEN and CDR2 is SYDVKM. CDR3 size: 14 residues. DNA of the CDR3: TGTGCCAGCAGTTTAGGAGGGGGGCATTCACCCCCCCACTTT. It specifies CASSLGGGHSPPHF.

V is TRBV18 and J is TRBJ2-6, with TRBD1 matching over 9 bases. Trimming at V came to 4 bases and at J to 0 bases, leaving 4 bases not matched to a gene. The V gene's germline CDR1 is KGHSH and CDR2 LQKENI. CDR3 size: 17 residues. DNA for the CDR3: TGTGCCAGCTCACGGGACAGGGTAAACTCTGGGGCCAACGTCCTGACTTTC. This translates into CASSRDRVNSGANVLTF.

The genes are TRBV28 and TRBJ2-7; D perhaps matches TRBD2 (5 bases). Germline V gene data show CDR1 as MDHEN and CDR2 as SYDVKM. Trimming cost V 4 bases and J 2 bases, with 12 bases left between them. The CDR3 loop spans 14 amino acids. CDR3 coding DNA: TGTGCCAGCAGTTCCGGACTGGGAACCTACGAGCAGTACTTC. As protein: CASSSGLGTYEQYF.

In nucleotides, the CDR3 is TGTGCCACCAGCAGGAAAACCGGGACAGTGAAAGGAGATCAGCCCCAGCATTTT. This translates into CATSRKTGTVKGDQPQHF. This chain joins TRBV15 and TRBJ1-5, with 7 bases that match TRBD1. The CDR3 has 18 amino acids. Germline CDR1 and CDR2: LNHNV and YYDKDF (reference sequence). Trimming took 3 bases from V and 5 from J; bases not matched to a gene: 16. Variable domain in full (rest from reference TRBV15 and TRBJ1-5): DAMVIQNPRYQVTQFGKPVTLSCSQTLNHNVMYWYQQKSSQAPKLLFHYYDKDFNNEADTPDNFQSRRPNTSFCFLDIRSPGLGDTAMYLCATSRKTGTVKGDQPQHFGDGTRLSIL.

This clonotype was detected only a few times. At one end the junction does not follow the germline gene, possibly because of a read error. Here the CDR3 DNA reads TGTGCCAGCAGCTTAATCGCGGGAACGAAAACCGGGGAGCTGTTTTTT. Translated, it gives CASSLIAGTKTGELFF. J is TRBJ2-2 and V is TRBV7-3, with D perhaps TRBD2 (6 bases). The CDR3 extends over 16 amino acids. Germline CDR1 is SGHTA and CDR2 is FQGTGA.

This rearrangement joins TRBV19 to TRBJ2-6; 9 bases are a match to TRBD2. V was clipped by 7 bases and J by 0 bases; unmatched bases: 10. CDR3 length equals 18 residues. Germline V gene lookup returns CDR1 LNHDA and CDR2 SQIVND (reference sequence). The CDR3 DNA reads as TGTGCCAGTACCCTGAGACTAGCGGCCCTCTCTGGGGCCAACGTCCTGACTTTC. Its protein product is CASTLRLAALSGANVLTF.

The V and J genes are TRBV30 and TRBJ1-1, with a weak D call TRBD1 (6 bases). The ends were cut back, 4 bases at V and 1 base at J, with 10 bases in the middle. This CDR3 region has 13 residues. Germline V lookup: CDR1 GTSNPN, CDR2 SVGIG (reference sequence). The CDR3 protein is CAWTGHANTEAFF. CDR3 nucleotide sequence: TGTGCCTGGACGGGACACGCGAACACTGAAGCTTTCTTT.

This clonotype was counted only a few times. This chain uses TRBV5-8 with TRBJ1-4; tentative D call: TRBD1 (6 bases). Germline lookup yields CDR1 SGHTS and CDR2 YDEGEE. The CDR3 is 16 amino acids. Trimming took off 4 bases at V and 7 bases at J, with 20 bases between the two ends. The CDR3 DNA reads TGTGCCAGCAGCCAGGGAGGGACATCACGGGGTGAAAAACTGTTTTTT. This codes for CASSQGGTSRGEKLFF. The full variable domain, completed using reference TRBV5-8 and TRBJ1-4, is EAGVTQSPTHLIKTRGQQATLRCSPISGHTSVYWYQQALGLGLQFLLWYDEGEERNRGNFPPRFSGRQFPNYSSELNVNALELEDSALYLCASSQGGTSRGEKLFFGSGTQLSVL.

Of note for this clonotype: At one end the junction does not follow the germline gene, possibly because of a read error. The V call is TRBV11-1, the J call TRBJ2-1, with TRBD2 matching 9 bases. The germline V gene encodes CDR1 SGHAT and CDR2 FQDESV (reference sequence). CDR3 length: 16 amino acids. The CDR3 bases are TGCGCCAGCAGCTTAGTGGGCGGGGGGGCCAGCAATGAGCAGTTCTTC. Its protein product is CASSLVGGGASNEQFF.

The chain couples TRBV7-9 to TRBJ1-5; 8 bases agree with TRBD1. The germline gives CDR1 SEHNR, CDR2 FQNEAQ (reference sequence). The CDR3 extends over 17 amino acids. V trimming: 1 base; J trimming: 2 bases; junction bases outside the gene matches: 7. Written as DNA, the CDR3 is TGTGCCAGCAGCTTAGGTAGGGGGGGACAGGGCAATCAGCCCCAGCATTTT. Translation: CASSLGRGGQGNQPQHF.

This clonotype was seen ten or more times. V is TRBV4-3 and J is TRBJ2-1, with TRBD2 identical over 14 bases. The V segment lost 3 bases and the J segment 10 bases; nucleotides outside the gene matches: 11. The CDR3 runs 17 residues. CDR1 is LGHNA and CDR2 is YSLEER in the germline V gene. The CDR3 region is CASSQAPGTSGSGEQFF. The CDR3 DNA is TGCGCCAGCAGCCAGGCCCCCGGGACTAGCGGGAGTGGAGAGCAGTTCTTC.